The present entry profiles one TCR beta chain with its context. Its antigen remains unknown. The sample originates from a study of cytomegalovirus exposure and HLA in healthy donors. Regarding the study as a whole: Listed as cytomegalovirus-associated were over 150 TCR beta chains.

CDR3 length equals 18 residues. Per the germline V gene, CDR1 is SGDLS and CDR2 is YYNGEE. The V gene end was trimmed by 2 bases and the J gene end by 7 bases; junction bases not matched to a gene: 15. Libraries were prepared by immunoSEQ multiplex PCR; TCRdb keeps only in-frame clonotypes and omits some of them. In the table there are about 150,000 clones, approximately 84% of which are singletons. Input material: PBMCs. This clonotype was obtained from a man between 25 and 39 years old in good health and CMV-seropositive. The chain links TRBV9 to TRBJ1-6; 7 positions match TRBD1. The CDR3 loop reads CASSVSGAGTESNSPLHF. DNA for the CDR3: TGTGCCAGCAGCGTCTCTGGGGCCGGGACAGAATCAAATTCACCCCTCCACTTT.